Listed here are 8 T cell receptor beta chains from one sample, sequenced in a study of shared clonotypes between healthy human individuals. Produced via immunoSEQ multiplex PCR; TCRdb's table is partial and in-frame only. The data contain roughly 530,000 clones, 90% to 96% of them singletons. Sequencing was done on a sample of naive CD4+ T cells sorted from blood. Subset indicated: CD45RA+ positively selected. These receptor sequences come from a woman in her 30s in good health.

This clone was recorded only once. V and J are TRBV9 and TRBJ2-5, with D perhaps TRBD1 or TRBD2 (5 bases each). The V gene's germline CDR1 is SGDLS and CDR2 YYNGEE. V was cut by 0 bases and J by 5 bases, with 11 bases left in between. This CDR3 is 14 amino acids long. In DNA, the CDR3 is TGTGCCAGCAGCGTAGTGGGGGAGCCGGAGACCCAGTACTTC. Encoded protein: CASSVVGEPETQYF.

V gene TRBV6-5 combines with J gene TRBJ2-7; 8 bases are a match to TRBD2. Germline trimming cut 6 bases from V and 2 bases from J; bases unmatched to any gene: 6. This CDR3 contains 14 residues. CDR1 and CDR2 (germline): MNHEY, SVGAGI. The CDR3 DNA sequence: TGTGCCAGCAGGAAAAAGGGACTAGCCTACGAGCAGTACTTC. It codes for CASRKKGLAYEQYF.

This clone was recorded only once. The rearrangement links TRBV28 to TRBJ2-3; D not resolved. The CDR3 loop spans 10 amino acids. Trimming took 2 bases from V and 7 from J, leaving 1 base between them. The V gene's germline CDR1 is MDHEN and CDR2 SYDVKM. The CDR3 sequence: CASSLNTQYF. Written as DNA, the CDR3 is TGTGCCAGCAGTTTAAATACGCAGTATTTT.

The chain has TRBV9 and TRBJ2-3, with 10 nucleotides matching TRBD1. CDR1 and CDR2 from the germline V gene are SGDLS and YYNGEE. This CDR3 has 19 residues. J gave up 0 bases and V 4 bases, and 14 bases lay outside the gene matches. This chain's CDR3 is CASSNGQGGGLGSTDTQYF. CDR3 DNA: TGTGCCAGCAGCAACGGACAGGGGGGCGGACTAGGGAGCACAGATACGCAGTATTTT. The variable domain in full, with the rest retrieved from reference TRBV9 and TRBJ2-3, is DSGVTQTPKHLITATGQRVTLRCSPRSGDLSVYWYQQSLDQGLQFLIQYYNGEERAKGNILERFSAQQFPDLHSELNLSSLELGDSALYFCASSNGQGGGLGSTDTQYFGPGTRLTVL.

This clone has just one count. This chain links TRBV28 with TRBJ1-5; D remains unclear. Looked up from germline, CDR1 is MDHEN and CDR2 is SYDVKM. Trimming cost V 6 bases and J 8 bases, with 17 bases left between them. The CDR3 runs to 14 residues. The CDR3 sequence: CASRPGGALEPQHF. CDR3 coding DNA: TGTGCCAGCAGGCCCGGCGGCGCCCTAGAGCCCCAGCATTTT.

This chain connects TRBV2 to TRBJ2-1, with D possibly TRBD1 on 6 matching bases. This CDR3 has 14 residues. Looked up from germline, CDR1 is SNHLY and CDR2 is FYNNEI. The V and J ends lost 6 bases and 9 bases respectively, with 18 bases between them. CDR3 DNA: TGTGCCAGCAGCCACCAACAGGGTAACGGTGAGCAGTTCTTC. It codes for CASSHQQGNGEQFF.

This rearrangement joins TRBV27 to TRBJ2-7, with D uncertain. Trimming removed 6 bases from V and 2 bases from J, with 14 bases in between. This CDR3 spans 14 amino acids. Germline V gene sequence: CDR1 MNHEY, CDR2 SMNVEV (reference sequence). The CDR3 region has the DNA TGTGCCAGCAGAGCTACGACCGTTCCCTACGAGCAGTACTTC. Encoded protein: CASRATTVPYEQYF.

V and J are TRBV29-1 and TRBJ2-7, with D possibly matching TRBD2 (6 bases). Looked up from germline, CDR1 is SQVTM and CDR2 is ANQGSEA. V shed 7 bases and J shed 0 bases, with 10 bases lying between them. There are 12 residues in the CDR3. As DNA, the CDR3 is TGCAGCGCCCGCGGGACCTCCTACGAGCAGTACTTC. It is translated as CSARGTSYEQYF.